In its sample, the clone carrying this TCR beta chain was seen once. After removal of 6 bases from V and 3 bases from J, the junction contained 6 bases not matched to a gene. The CDR3 extends over 14 amino acids. Germline V gene data show CDR1 as MDHEN and CDR2 as SYDVKM. The record originates from a study of blood T cell repertoires in COVID-19. Across the study: The study drew acute and convalescent COVID-19 samples from the United States, Italy and Spain.

Enrolled through a virtual design, the participants were between roughly 18 and 100 years of age and came from 24 US areas. Cohorts were based on clinical histories the participants reported. The authors' processing: Nucleated cell number was recorded as an estimate derived from reference gene primer amplification. The protocol was immunoSEQ multiplex PCR, while the TCRdb copy is restricted to in-frame clones and leaves out a portion. From that table come the V and J calls and clone size; the DNA was used to work out D and trimming. The table has fewer than 200,000 clones, more than 85% seen once; the top ten hold under 30%.

The V and J genes are TRBV28 and TRBJ1-1; 8 bases line up with TRBD1. Specimen: PBMCs or T cells enriched from blood (not recorded which). The TCR originated in a woman between 40 and 50 years old in a cohort exposed to, infected with or recovered from COVID-19 (not recorded which). The CDR3 DNA follows: TGTGCCAGCAGCCCCAGGGGGCTCGACACTGAAGCTTTCTTT. Translating it yields CASSPRGLDTEAFF.